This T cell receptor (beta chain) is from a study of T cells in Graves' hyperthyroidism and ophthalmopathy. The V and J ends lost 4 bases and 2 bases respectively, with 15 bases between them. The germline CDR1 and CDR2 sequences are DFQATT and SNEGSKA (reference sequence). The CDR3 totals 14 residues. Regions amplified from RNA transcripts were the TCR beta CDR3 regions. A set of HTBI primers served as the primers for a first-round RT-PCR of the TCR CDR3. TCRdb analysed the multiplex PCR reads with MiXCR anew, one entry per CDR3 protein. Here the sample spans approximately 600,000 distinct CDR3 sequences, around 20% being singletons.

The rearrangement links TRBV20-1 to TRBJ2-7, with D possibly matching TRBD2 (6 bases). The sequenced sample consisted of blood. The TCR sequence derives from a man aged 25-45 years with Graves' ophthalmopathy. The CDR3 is CSATPAGVTYEQYF. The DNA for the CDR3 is TGCAGTGCTACCCCAGCGGGCGTTACCTACGAGCAGTACTTC.